The present T cell receptor beta chain was sequenced within a study of OX40 agonist ivuxolimab in advanced cancers. Study-level points and caveats: By week 6 at 0.1 to 3.0 mg/kg, blood CD4+ and CD8+ T cells had expanded clonally. Low clonal expansion, among the lowest seen, marked partial responders at 0.1-3.0 mg/kg. A proportion of nonresponders additionally exhibited low normalized T-cell clonal expansion.

This clone was recorded a few times. Its matching antigen is unknown. Profiled with immunoSEQ multiplex PCR; TCRdb holds only in-frame clones, not every one. The profile shows about 38,000 clones, roughly four fifths of them singletons. The CDR3 spans 14 residues. Trimming pared 0 bases from V and 2 bases from J, leaving 5 bases between. Per the germline V gene, CDR1 is LGHNA and CDR2 is YNFKEQ. Blood sampling was done at baseline, cycle 4 day 1, and cycle 7 day 1. V usage is TRBV4-2 and J usage is TRBJ1-5; D is undetermined. The source was CD4+ or CD8+ T cells sorted from blood, collected in a trial of the OX40 agonist ivuxolimab. The TCR sequence derives from an adult with an advanced solid tumor such as melanoma, head and neck, liver or kidney cancer. CDR3 DNA sequence: TGTGCCAGCAGCCAAGAGCAGGGCAATCAGCCCCAGCATTTT. Amino acid sequence: CASSQEQGNQPQHF.